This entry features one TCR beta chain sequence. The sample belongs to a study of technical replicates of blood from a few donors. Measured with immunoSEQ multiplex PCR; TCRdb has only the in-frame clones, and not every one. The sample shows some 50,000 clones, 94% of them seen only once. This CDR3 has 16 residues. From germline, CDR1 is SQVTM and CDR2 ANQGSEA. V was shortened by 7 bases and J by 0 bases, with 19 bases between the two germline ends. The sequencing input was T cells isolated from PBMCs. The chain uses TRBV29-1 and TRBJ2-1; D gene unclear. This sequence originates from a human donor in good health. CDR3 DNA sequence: TGCAGCGCTAGAATTTCGACTCGGCGCTCCTACAATGAGCAGTTCTTC. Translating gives CSARISTRRSYNEQFF.